The 6 T cell receptor beta chains reported below all come from one sample, sequenced in a study of T cell responses to AZD1222 COVID-19 vaccine. Clones were read by immunoSEQ multiplex PCR, and TCRdb kept only the in-frame ones, dropping some. The sample holds 90,000 to 120,000 clones, roughly 90% seen once. Source: peripheral blood, taken on day 0 of AZD1222 vaccination. The receptors shown here come from an adult in good health.

The chain links TRBV19 to TRBJ1-1; 7 bases map to TRBD1. V lost 3 bases to trimming and J lost 1 base; unmatched junction nucleotides: 5. CDR1 and CDR2 (germline): LNHDA, SQIVND (reference sequence). The CDR3 length is 15 residues. CDR3 nucleotide sequence: TGTGCCAGTAGTATGCTGGACAGGAGGAACACTGAAGCTTTCTTT. Residues: CASSMLDRRNTEAFF.

The gene calls are TRBV15 and TRBJ1-3, with TRBD1 matching over 7 bases. The ends lost 3 bases at V and 2 bases at J; junction bases unmatched: 7. This CDR3 is 16 amino acids long. CDR1 is LNHNV, CDR2 YYDKDF, per germline (reference sequence). CDR3 DNA: TGTGCCACCAGCAGTCTGGGACAGACAGCTGGAAACACCATATATTTT. Protein product: CATSSLGQTAGNTIYF.

The chain joins TRBV15 to TRBJ2-2; TRBD2 aligns across 8 bases. Per germline, CDR1 LNHNV and CDR2 YYDKDF (reference sequence). The CDR3 runs 16 residues. Unmatched junction bases numbered 8, after V lost 1 base and J lost 7 bases. The CDR3 spells CATSRVAGQRHGELFF. In nucleotides, the CDR3 is TGTGCCACCAGCAGAGTAGCGGGGCAGAGGCACGGGGAGCTGTTTTTT.

V gene TRBV30 combines with J gene TRBJ1-5, with 10 bases identical to TRBD1. The germline gives CDR1 GTSNPN, CDR2 SVGIG (reference sequence). The CDR3 covers 19 residues. Germline trimming cut 0 bases from V and 2 bases from J; bases unmatched to any gene: 13. This CDR3 reads CAWSVRGTGALRGNQPQHF. CDR3 coding DNA: TGTGCCTGGAGTGTACGAGGGACAGGGGCTCTCCGGGGCAATCAGCCCCAGCATTTT.

The chain links TRBV4-1 to TRBJ2-3; 9 nucleotides agree with TRBD2. Unmatched junction bases numbered 12, after V lost 1 base and J lost 4 bases. Germline V gene data show CDR1 as MGHRA and CDR2 as YSYEKL. The CDR3 sequence is 18 residues long. CDR3 bases: TGCGCCAGCAGCCAAGTGTCTAGCGGGGCGTACGGCCCAGATACGCAGTATTTT. Its translation: CASSQVSSGAYGPDTQYF.

The chain uses TRBV19 and TRBJ2-7; D ambiguous. Trimming shortened V by 4 bases and J by 4 bases, and 11 bases separated the two germline ends. CDR1 LNHDA and CDR2 SQIVND come from the germline V gene (reference sequence). The CDR3 extends over 13 amino acids. As DNA, the CDR3 is TGTGCCAGTAGTAGGTTTACCCAGTACGAGCAGTACTTC. Amino acid sequence: CASSRFTQYEQYF.